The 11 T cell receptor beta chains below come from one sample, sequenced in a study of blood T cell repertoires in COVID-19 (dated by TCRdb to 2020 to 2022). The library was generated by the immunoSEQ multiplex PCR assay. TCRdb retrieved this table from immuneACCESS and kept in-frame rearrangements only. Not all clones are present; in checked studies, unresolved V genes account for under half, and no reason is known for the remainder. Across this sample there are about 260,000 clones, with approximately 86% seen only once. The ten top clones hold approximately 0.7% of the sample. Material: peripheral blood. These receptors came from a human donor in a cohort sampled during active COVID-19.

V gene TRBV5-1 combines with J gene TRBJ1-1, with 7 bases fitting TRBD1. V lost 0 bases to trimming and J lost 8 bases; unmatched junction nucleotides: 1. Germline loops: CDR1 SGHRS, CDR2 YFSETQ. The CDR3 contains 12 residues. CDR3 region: CASSLAGGEAFF. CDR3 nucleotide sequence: TGCGCCAGCAGCTTGGCAGGGGGAGAAGCTTTCTTT.

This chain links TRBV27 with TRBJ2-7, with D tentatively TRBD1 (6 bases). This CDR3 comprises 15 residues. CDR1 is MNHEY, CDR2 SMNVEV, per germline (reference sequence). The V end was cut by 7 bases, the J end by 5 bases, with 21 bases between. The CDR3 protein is CASTQNRDTLHEQYF. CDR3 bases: TGTGCCAGCACACAGAACCGGGACACCCTCCACGAGCAGTACTTC.

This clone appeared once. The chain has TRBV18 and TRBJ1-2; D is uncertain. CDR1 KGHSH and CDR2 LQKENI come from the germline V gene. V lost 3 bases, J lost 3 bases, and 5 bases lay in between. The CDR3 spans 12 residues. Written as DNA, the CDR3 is TGTGCCAGCTCACCCCCGGACTATGGCTACACCTTC. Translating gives CASSPPDYGYTF.

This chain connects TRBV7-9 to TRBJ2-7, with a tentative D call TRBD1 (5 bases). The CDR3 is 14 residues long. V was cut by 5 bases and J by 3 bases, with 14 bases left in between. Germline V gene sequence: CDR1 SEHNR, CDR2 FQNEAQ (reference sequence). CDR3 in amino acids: CASSARRDGYEQYF. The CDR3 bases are TGTGCCAGCAGCGCCCGCAGGGATGGCTACGAGCAGTACTTC.

CDR3 sequence reads: CASSPHGVYNEQFF. The CDR3 DNA sequence: TGCGCCAGCAGCCCTCACGGGGTGTACAATGAGCAGTTCTTC. The chain has TRBV4-1 and TRBJ2-1; D is possibly TRBD2 (5 bases). CDR1 is MGHRA and CDR2 is YSYEKL in the germline V gene. Trimming left V 4 bases short and J 4 bases short, with 11 bases between. CDR3 length: 14 amino acids.

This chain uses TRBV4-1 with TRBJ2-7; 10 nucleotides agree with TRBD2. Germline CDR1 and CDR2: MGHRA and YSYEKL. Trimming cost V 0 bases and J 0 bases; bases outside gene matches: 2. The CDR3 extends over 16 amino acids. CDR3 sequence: CASSQEQRGGSYEQYF. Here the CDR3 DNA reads TGCGCCAGCAGCCAAGAGCAGCGGGGGGGCTCCTACGAGCAGTACTTC.

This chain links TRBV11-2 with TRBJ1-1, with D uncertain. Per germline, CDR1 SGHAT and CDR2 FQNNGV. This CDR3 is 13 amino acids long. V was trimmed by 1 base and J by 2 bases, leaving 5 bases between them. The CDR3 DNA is TGTGCCAGCAGCTTAGCGAGCAACACTGAAGCTTTCTTT. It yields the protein CASSLASNTEAFF.

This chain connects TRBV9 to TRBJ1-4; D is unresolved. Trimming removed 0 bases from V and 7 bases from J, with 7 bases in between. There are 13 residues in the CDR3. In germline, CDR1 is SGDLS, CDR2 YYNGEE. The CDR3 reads CASSVVEGEKLFF. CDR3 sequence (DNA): TGTGCCAGCAGCGTAGTGGAGGGTGAAAAACTGTTTTTT.

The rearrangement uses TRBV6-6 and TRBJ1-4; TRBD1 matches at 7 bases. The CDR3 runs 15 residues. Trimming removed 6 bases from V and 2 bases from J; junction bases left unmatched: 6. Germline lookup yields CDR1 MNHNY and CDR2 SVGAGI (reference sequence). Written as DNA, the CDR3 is TGTGCCAGCAGCAGGGACAGAAGTACTAATGAAAAACTGTTTTTT. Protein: CASSRDRSTNEKLFF.

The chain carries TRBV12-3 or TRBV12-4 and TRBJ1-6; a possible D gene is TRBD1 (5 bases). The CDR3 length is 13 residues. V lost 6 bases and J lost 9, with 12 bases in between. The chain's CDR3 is CASRPGWSSPLHF. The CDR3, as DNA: TGTGCCAGCAGGCCAGGGTGGAGTTCACCCCTCCACTTT.

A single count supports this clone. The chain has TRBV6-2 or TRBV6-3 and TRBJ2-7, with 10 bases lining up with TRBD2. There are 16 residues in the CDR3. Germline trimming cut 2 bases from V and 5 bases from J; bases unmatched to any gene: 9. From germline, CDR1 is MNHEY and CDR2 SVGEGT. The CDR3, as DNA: TGTGCCAGCAGTTACCCCCCAGCGGGAGGGCCTGACGAGCAGTACTTC. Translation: CASSYPPAGGPDEQYF.